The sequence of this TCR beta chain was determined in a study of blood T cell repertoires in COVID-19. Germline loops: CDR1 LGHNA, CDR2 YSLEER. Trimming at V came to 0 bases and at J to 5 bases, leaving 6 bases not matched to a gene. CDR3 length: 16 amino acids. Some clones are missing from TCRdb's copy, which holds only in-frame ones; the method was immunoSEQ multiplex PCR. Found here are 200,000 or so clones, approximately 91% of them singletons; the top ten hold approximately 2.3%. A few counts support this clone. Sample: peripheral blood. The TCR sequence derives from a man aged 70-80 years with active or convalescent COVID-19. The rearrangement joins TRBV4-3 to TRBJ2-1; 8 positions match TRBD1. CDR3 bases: TGCGCCAGCAGCCAAGATCTCAGACAGGGGAACAATGAGCAGTTCTTC. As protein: CASSQDLRQGNNEQFF.